This T cell receptor (beta chain) was captured in a study of blood T cell repertoires in COVID-19. TCRdb's table, derived via immunoSEQ multiplex PCR, lists solely in-frame clones and lacks some. This sample has about 50,000 clones, with approximately 85% found just once. This clone was recorded only once. This TCR was sampled from a human donor in a cohort sampled during active COVID-19. Sequencing input: peripheral blood.

In DNA form, the CDR3 reads TGTGCCAGCAGCCCCTGGACAGGGAGTATAGTAGCTTTCTTT. Its translation: CASSPWTGSIVAFF. The rearrangement links TRBV7-2 to TRBJ1-1; 8 nucleotides align to TRBD1. CDR3 length equals 14 residues. The V and J ends lost 5 bases and 10 bases, in that order; junction bases with no gene match: 12. Germline V gene lookup returns CDR1 SGHTA and CDR2 FQGNSA.